The rows below give T cell receptor beta chains drawn from one sample of a study of fetal regulatory T cell absence and autoimmunity. Sequencing was performed with immunoSEQ multiplex PCR; in TCRdb, only in-frame clones are kept and a portion is missing. The table records just over 45,000 clones, roughly four fifths of them present only once. Sequencing was done on a sample of cord blood. The source is a newborn boy with IPEX syndrome. Each CDR3 is given with its conserved first and last residue. Fields, in order: clone size, D gene, V gene, J gene, CDR3 DNA, CDR3 protein. The D gene is left open where the match is weak. Clone size is stated in some rows and not others, as once, few, many or a class when expanded.

>.|.|TRBV9|TRBJ2-1
TGTGCCAGCAGCGGACCGGACCCGGACGATGAGCAGTTCTTC
CASSGPDPDDEQFF
>.|.|TRBV27|TRBJ2-7
TGTGCCACCCGAGGAGCCTACGAGCAGTACTTC
CATRGAYEQYF
>.|.|TRBV11-3|TRBJ2-4
TGTGCCAGCAGCTTCGGGCGGACATCGAACATTCAGTACTTC
CASSFGRTSNIQYF
>.|.|TRBV21-1|TRBJ2-1
TGTGCCAGCAGCGCACCGGGACTAGCGTCCTACAATGAGCAGTTCTTC
CASSAPGLASYNEQFF
>.|.|TRBV10-2|TRBJ2-7
TGCGCCAGCAGGGGCGGTCCCGAGCAGTACTTC
CASRGGPEQYF
>.|.|TRBV7-2|TRBJ2-7
TGTGCCAGCAGCTTAAACACTTTCTACTCCTACGAGCAGTACTTC
CASSLNTFYSYEQYF
>.|TRBD1|TRBV4-3|TRBJ2-7
TGCGCCAGCAGCCCCGGGACAGGGGGCTACGAGCAGTACTTC
CASSPGTGGYEQYF
>few|.|TRBV10-3|TRBJ1-5
TGTGCCATCAGTGAGTCCCAGGGCAATCAGCCCCAGCATTTT
CAISESQGNQPQHF
>.|.|TRBV4-1|TRBJ1-3
TGCGCCAGCAGCCAAAGACTGCAAAACACCATATATTTT
CASSQRLQNTIYF
>.|.|TRBV27|TRBJ2-2
TGTGCCAGCAGTTTATCAAGAAAGCGAGGGTCCGGGGAGCTGTTTTTT
CASSLSRKRGSGELFF
>.|TRBD1|TRBV5-1|TRBJ2-1
TGCGCCAGCAGCTTCGGGACAGGGGGCAATGAGCAGTTCTTC
CASSFGTGGNEQFF
>.|TRBD1|TRBV11-2|TRBJ1-1
TGTGCCAGCAGCTTATGGGCAGGGGGGGTGAACACTGAAGCTTTCTTT
CASSLWAGGVNTEAFF
>.|.|TRBV5-1|TRBJ2-5
TGCGCCAGCAGCACTTCCCCCACGGGGAAAGAGACCCAGTACTTC
CASSTSPTGKETQYF
>few|.|TRBV19|TRBJ1-1
TGTGCCAGTAGGGGCAGGGGGAACACTGAAGCTTTCTTT
CASRGRGNTEAFF
>.|.|TRBV9|TRBJ2-7
TGTGCCAGCAGCGTGAACAGGTTTCTTTACGAGCAGTACTTC
CASSVNRFLYEQYF
>.|TRBD2|TRBV7-9|TRBJ2-1
TGTGCCAGCAGCCCCCTAGCGGAAATTTACAATGAGCAGTTCTTC
CASSPLAEIYNEQFF
>.|.|TRBV11-3|TRBJ2-7
TGTGCCAGCAGCCCTGTCTGGGGGAGCTCCTACGAGCAGTACTTC
CASSPVWGSSYEQYF
>.|TRBD2|TRBV2|TRBJ2-7
TGTGCCAGCATCACCCCCGAGGAGCCGGGAGGGTACGAGCAGTACTTC
CASITPEEPGGYEQYF
>.|TRBD1|TRBV6-5|TRBJ1-2
TGTGCCAGCAGTTACGGGACAGGGTTTGGCTACACCTTC
CASSYGTGFGYTF
>few|.|TRBV5-1|TRBJ1-1
TGCGCCAGCAGCTTGGATGGCAGGTTAAACGGTGAAGCTTTCTTT
CASSLDGRLNGEAFF
>.|.|TRBV9|TRBJ1-2
TGTGCCAGCAGCGTAGGGACAGCCAACTATGGCTACACCTTC
CASSVGTANYGYTF
>.|.|TRBV11-2|TRBJ2-1
TGTGCCAGCAGCTTAGATTGCGCCTATGAGCAGTTCTTC
CASSLDCAYEQFF
>.|TRBD2|TRBV11-2|TRBJ2-1
TGTGCCAGCATCCTCGCTAGCGGGAGAGTGAGCGATGAGCAGTTCTTC
CASILASGRVSDEQFF
>.|.|TRBV19|TRBJ2-5
TGTGCCAGTAGTATGTCTGGGGAGACCCAGTACTTC
CASSMSGETQYF
>.|.|TRBV6-6|TRBJ1-2
TGTGCCAGCAGTCCCCCCCGGGCCCTCCCGGGTGGCTACACCTTC
CASSPPRALPGGYTF
>.|TRBD1|TRBV19|TRBJ1-6
TGTGCCAGTAGTACCTGGACAGGTTGGGGTTCACCCCTCCACTTT
CASSTWTGWGSPLHF
>.|TRBD2|TRBV2|TRBJ2-7
TGTGCCAGCATGGGACTAGCGGGAGAATCCCACGAGCAGTACTTC
CASMGLAGESHEQYF
>.|.|TRBV29-1|TRBJ2-1
TGCAGCGCTGTACAGAACAATGAGCAGTTCTTC
CSAVQNNEQFF
>.|.|TRBV5-1|TRBJ2-1
TGCGCCAGCAGCTTACCAGGGTTCAATGAGCAGTTCTTC
CASSLPGFNEQFF
>.|.|TRBV5-1|TRBJ2-1
TGCGCCAGCAGCTTGGCCCATACTTGGGGTGAGCAGTTCTTC
CASSLAHTWGEQFF
>.|.|TRBV18|TRBJ2-1
TGTGCCAGCTCACAGTCGTACAATGAGCAGTTCTTC
CASSQSYNEQFF
>.|.|TRBV15|TRBJ1-5
TGTGCCACCAGCAGAGATGGGGGGGCCAATCAGCCCCAGCATTTT
CATSRDGGANQPQHF
>.|TRBD2|TRBV11-3|TRBJ2-7
TGTGCCAGCAGACTAGCGGGAGAGTATGGGTACGAGCAGTACTTC
CASRLAGEYGYEQYF
>.|.|TRBV5-1|TRBJ1-2
TGCGCCAGCAGCGGGGGATACACGGGCTACACCTTC
CASSGGYTGYTF